This T cell receptor (beta chain) stems from a study of T cell responses to AZD1222 COVID-19 vaccine. To note about this clone: What it binds is not known.

Study conclusions and caveats: Baseline seropositives among AZD1222 recipients totaled only five or six.

From germline, CDR1 is SGHTA and CDR2 FQGTGA. This CDR3 has 14 amino acids. Deletions cut 1 base from V and 3 bases from J, with 10 bases between. Profiled with immunoSEQ multiplex PCR; TCRdb holds only in-frame clones, not every one. Altogether 140,000 or so clones are present, about 89% being singletons, with the ten largest covering around 8%. This chain links TRBV7-3 with TRBJ2-7, with D tentatively TRBD1 or TRBD2 (6 bases each). This TCR was sampled from an adult who received the MenACWY meningococcal vaccine as a control. This material consisted of peripheral blood, taken 28 days after the second dose of the MenACWY control vaccine. CDR3 residues: CASSLMGGVYEQYF. The CDR3 DNA reads as TGTGCCAGCAGCTTAATGGGGGGCGTCTACGAGCAGTACTTC.